This T cell receptor (beta chain) was sequenced during a study of CD8 T cells in Susac syndrome. RNA totalling roughly 0.45 to 1 ug underwent reverse transcription with random hexamers. The TCR beta CDR3 was amplified by immunoSEQ multiplex PCR across 54 Vbeta, 13 Jbeta. TCRdb redid the calling of the immunoSEQ multiplex PCR reads with MiXCR, one entry per CDR3 protein. The repertoire holds more than 150,000 distinct CDR3 sequences, with approximately 94% as singletons. Trimming took off 5 bases at V and 8 bases at J, with 18 bases between the two ends. The germline V gene encodes CDR1 DFQATT and CDR2 SNEGSKA (reference sequence). CDR3 length: 14 residues.

Source material: CD4+ T cells from PBMCs. This sequence joins TRBV20-1 and TRBJ1-4; D not certain. This TCR was sampled from a human donor with Susac syndrome. Written as DNA, the CDR3 is TGCAGTGCTGAGAGAGGCAGCGCGGGGGAAAAACTGTTTTTT. Translated, it gives CSAERGSAGEKLFF.